Detailed here is one T cell receptor (beta chain). In the source study's methods: Amplification with reference gene primers provided the estimates of nucleated cell counts. Assay used: immunoSEQ multiplex PCR; TCRdb lists only in-frame clones, some missing. V, J and clone size are taken as reported in that table, and D and trimming were inferred from the DNA itself. The sample has a few hundred thousand clones, about nine tenths seen once; the top ten hold around 2%. These data belong to a study of blood T cell repertoires in COVID-19. Overall study context: Acute and convalescent COVID-19 specimens originated in the United States, Italy and Spain. PBMCs, B-cell-depleted T cells, or T cells provided the cDNA or gDNA that made up the material.

The V and J ends lost 1 base and 6 bases, in that order; junction bases with no gene match: 3. Germline-derived CDR1 and CDR2 are SGHTA and FQGNSA. The CDR3 covers 14 residues. Sequencing was carried out using peripheral blood. J is TRBJ1-1 and V is TRBV7-2, with 9 bases fitting TRBD1. The clonotype comes from a man aged 45-65 years with acute or convalescent COVID-19. CDR3 nucleotides: TGTGCCAGCAGCTTAGTTACAGGGGGCTCTGAAGCTTTCTTT. It yields the protein CASSLVTGGSEAFF.